Here is one T cell receptor (beta chain) with its context. Its antigen is undetermined. Next came a second PCR, run for about 7 to 12 cycles, which used a sample-barcoded 5' primer along with a J-beta primer mix. One entry per CDR3 protein results from TCRdb running MiXCR on the 5' RACE reads. The sample holds roughly 830,000 distinct CDR3 sequences, around two thirds seen once. The sample originates from a study of blood T cells in healthy people across ages. The study, taken as a whole, reports: Per-million-T-cell TCR beta diversity fell roughly linearly with age. Naive CD4+ cell counts and diversity both ran higher in long-lived than in aged donors.

Each donor was a healthy Caucasian individual from Russia, aged 6 to 90. The TCR was taken from a young man in good health. Sequenced input: blood.

CDR3 region: CASSPTTGSQNIQYF. For the CDR3, the DNA is TGTGCCAGCAGCCCCACAACAGGGAGCCAAAACATTCAGTACTTC. V is TRBV4-2 and J is TRBJ2-4; D possibly corresponds to TRBD1 (6 bases). The germline V gene encodes CDR1 LGHNA and CDR2 YNFKEQ. The CDR3 runs to 15 residues. Trimming left V 4 bases short and J 5 bases short, with 15 bases between.